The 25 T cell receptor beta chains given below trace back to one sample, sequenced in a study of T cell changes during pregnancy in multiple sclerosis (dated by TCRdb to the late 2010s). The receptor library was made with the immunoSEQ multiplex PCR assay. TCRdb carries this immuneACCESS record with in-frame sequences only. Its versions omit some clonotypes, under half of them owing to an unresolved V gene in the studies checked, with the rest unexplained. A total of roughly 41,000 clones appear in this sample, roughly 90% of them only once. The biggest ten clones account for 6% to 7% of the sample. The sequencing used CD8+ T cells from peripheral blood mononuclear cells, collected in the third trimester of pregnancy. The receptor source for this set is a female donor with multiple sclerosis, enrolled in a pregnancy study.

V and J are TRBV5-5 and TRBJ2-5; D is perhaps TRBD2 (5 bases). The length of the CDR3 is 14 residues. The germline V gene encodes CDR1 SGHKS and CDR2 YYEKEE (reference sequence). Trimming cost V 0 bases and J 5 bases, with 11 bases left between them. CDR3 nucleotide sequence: TGTGCCAGCAGCTTGGTGAGGGAAGCGGAGACCCAGTACTTC. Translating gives CASSLVREAETQYF.

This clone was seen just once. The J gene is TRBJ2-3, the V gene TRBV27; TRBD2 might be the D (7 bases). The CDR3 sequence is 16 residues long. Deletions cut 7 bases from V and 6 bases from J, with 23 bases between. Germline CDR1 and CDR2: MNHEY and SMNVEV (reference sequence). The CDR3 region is CASIPGVGGGGDTQYF. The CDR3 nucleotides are TGTGCCAGCATACCCGGGGTGGGCGGGGGCGGGGATACGCAGTATTTT.

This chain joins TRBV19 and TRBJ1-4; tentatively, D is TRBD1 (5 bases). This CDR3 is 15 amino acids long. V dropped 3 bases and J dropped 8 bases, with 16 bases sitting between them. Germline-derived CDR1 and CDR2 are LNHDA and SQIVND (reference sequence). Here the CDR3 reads CASSIERRGSEKLFF. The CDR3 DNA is TGTGCCAGTAGTATCGAAAGGAGGGGAAGCGAAAAACTGTTTTTT. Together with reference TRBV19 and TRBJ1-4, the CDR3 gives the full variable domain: DGGITQSPKYLFRKEGQNVTLSCEQNLNHDAMYWYRQDPGQGLRLIYYSQIVNDFQKGDIAEGYSVSREKKESFPLTVTSAQKNPTAFYLCASSIERRGSEKLFFGSGTQLSVL.

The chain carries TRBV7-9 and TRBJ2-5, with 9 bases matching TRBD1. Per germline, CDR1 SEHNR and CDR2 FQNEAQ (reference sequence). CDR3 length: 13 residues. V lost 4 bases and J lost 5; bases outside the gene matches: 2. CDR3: CASSWDREETQYF. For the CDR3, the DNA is TGTGCCAGCAGCTGGGACAGGGAGGAGACCCAGTACTTC.

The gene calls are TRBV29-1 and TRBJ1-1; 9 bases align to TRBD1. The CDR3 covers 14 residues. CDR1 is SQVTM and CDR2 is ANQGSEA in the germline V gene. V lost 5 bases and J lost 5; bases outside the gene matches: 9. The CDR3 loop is CSVPKTGGRTEAFF. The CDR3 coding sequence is TGCAGCGTTCCCAAGACAGGGGGAAGAACTGAAGCTTTCTTT.

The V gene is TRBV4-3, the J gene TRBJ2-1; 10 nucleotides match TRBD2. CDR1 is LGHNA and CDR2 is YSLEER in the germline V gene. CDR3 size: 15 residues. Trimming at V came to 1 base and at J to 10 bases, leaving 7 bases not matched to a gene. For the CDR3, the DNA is TGCGCCAGCAGCCAAGCGAGCGGGGGGGCAAACGAGCAGTTCTTC. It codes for CASSQASGGANEQFF.

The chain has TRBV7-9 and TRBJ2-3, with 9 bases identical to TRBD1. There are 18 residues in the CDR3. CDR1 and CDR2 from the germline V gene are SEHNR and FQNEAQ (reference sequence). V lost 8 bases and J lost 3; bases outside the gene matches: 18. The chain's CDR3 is CASCPGGSGQGYTDTQYF. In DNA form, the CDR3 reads TGTGCCAGCTGCCCTGGGGGTTCGGGACAGGGATATACAGATACGCAGTATTTT.

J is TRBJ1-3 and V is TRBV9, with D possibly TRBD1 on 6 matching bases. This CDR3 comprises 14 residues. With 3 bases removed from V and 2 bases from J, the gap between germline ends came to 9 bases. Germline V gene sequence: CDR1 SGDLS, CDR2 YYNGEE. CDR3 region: CASSEEGAGNTIYF. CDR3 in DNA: TGTGCCAGCAGCGAAGAGGGGGCTGGAAACACCATATATTTT.

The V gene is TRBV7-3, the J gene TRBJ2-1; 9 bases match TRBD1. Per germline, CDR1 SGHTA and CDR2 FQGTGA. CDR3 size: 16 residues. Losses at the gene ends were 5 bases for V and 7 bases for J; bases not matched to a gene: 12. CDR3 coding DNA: TGTGCCAGCAGCCTGAAGCGGGACAGGGCAACGAATGAGCAGTTCTTC. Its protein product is CASSLKRDRATNEQFF.

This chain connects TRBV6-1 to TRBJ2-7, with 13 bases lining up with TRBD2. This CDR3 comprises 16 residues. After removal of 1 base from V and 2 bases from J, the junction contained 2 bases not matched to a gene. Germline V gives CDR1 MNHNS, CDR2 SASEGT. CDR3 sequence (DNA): TGTGCCAGCAGTGAAGGACTAGCGGGGGGAGCCTACGAGCAGTACTTC. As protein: CASSEGLAGGAYEQYF.

The CDR3 loop reads CASSRSGQKETQYF. The CDR3 bases are TGTGCCAGCAGCCGAAGCGGACAGAAAGAGACCCAGTACTTC. This chain links TRBV7-9 with TRBJ2-5; maybe TRBD1 (6 bases). V lost 5 bases and J 3 bases, leaving 13 bases between the germline ends. From germline, CDR1 is SEHNR and CDR2 FQNEAQ (reference sequence). The CDR3 spans 14 residues.

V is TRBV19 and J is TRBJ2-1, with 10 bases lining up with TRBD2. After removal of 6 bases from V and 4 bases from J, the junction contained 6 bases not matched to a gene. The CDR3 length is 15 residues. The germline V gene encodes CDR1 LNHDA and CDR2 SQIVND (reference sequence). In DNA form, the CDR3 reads TGTGCCAGTAGCAAACCAGCGGGAGGGTACAATGAGCAGTTCTTC. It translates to CASSKPAGGYNEQFF.

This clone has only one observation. The CDR3 bases are TGTGCCAGCAGCTCCCACACTGTAGGGACTAGCGGGGGGCCCAAGGATGAGCAGTTCTTC. Translation gives CASSSHTVGTSGGPKDEQFF. The V and J genes are TRBV11-3 and TRBJ2-1; 15 bases agree with TRBD2. The CDR3 has 20 amino acids. Germline CDR1 is SGHNT and CDR2 is YENEEA. Losses at the gene ends were 4 bases for V and 8 bases for J; bases not matched to a gene: 18.

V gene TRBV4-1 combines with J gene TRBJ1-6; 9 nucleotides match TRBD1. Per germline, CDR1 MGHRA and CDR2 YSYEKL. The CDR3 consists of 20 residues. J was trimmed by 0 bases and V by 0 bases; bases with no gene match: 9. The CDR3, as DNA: TGCGCCAGCAGCCAAGATGTGGGACAGGGCTTTTACTCCTATAATTCACCCCTCCACTTT. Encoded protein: CASSQDVGQGFYSYNSPLHF.

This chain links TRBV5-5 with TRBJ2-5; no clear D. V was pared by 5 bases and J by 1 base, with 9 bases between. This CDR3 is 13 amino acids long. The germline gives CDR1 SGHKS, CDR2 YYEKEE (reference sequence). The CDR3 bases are TGTGCCAGCAGTCCCACTGGCCAAGAGACCCAGTACTTC. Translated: CASSPTGQETQYF.

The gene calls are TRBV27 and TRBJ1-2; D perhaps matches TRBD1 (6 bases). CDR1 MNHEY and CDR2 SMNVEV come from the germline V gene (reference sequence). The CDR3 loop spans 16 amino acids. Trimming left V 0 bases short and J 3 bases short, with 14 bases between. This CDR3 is CASSLSRGLTYYGYTF. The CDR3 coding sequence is TGTGCCAGCAGTTTATCTAGGGGGTTAACCTACTATGGCTACACCTTC.

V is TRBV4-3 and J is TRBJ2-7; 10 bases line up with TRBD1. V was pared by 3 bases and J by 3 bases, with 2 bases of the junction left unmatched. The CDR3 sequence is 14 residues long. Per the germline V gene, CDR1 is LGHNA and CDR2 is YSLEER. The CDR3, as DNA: TGCGCCAGCAGCCAGGGGACAGGGGACTACGAGCAGTACTTC. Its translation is CASSQGTGDYEQYF.

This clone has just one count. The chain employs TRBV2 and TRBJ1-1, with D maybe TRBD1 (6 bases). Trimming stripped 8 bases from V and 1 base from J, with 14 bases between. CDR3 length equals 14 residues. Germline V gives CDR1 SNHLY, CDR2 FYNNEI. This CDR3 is CASANGQTNTEAFF. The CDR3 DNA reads TGTGCCAGCGCCAACGGACAGACGAACACTGAAGCTTTCTTT.

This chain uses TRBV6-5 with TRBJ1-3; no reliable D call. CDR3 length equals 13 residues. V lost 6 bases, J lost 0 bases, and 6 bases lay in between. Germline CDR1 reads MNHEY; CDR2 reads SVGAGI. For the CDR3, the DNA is TGTGCCAGCAGCCCTTACTCTGGAAACACCATATATTTT. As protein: CASSPYSGNTIYF.

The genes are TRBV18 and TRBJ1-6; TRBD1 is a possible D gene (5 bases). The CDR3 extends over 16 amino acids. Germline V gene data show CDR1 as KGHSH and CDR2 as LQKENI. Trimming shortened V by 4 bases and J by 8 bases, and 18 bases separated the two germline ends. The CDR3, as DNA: TGTGCCAGCTCACTCCCGGAGGGGCGATTACATTCACCCCTCCACTTT. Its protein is CASSLPEGRLHSPLHF.

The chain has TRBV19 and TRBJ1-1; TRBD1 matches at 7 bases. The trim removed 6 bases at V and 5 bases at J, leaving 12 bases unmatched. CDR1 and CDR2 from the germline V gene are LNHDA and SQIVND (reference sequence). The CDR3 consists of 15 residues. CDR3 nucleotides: TGTGCCAGTAGGCCCCCAACAGGGGCGAATACTGAAGCTTTCTTT. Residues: CASRPPTGANTEAFF.

CDR3 sequence (DNA): TGTGCCAGCAGCGACCCTACAGGACCTAACACTGAAGCTTTCTTT. Translated, it gives CASSDPTGPNTEAFF. This sequence joins TRBV9 and TRBJ1-1; TRBD1 is a possible D gene (5 bases). The CDR3 is 15 amino acids. Trimming shortened V by 3 bases and J by 2 bases, and 14 bases separated the two germline ends. Germline assignment: CDR1 SGDLS and CDR2 YYNGEE.

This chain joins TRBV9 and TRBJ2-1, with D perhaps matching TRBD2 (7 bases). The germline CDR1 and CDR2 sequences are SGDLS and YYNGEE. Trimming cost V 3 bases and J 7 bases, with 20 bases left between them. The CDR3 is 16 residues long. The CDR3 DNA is TGTGCCAGCAGCGCCCCGGGGGGCGGGGTGATTAATGAGCAGTTCTTC. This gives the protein CASSAPGGGVINEQFF.

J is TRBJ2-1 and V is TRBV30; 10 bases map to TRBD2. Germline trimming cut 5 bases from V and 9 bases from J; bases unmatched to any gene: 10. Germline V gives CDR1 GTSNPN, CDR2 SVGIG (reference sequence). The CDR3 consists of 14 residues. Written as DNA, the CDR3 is TGTGCCTGGGAAGCGGGAGGGCCTTGGGGTGAGCAGTTCTTC. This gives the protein CAWEAGGPWGEQFF. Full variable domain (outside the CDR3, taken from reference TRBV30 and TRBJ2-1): SQTIHQWPATLVQPVGSPLSLECTVEGTSNPNLYWYRQAAGRGLQLLFYSVGIGQISSEVPQNLSASRPQDRQFILSSKKLLLSDSGFYLCAWEAGGPWGEQFFGPGTRLTVL.

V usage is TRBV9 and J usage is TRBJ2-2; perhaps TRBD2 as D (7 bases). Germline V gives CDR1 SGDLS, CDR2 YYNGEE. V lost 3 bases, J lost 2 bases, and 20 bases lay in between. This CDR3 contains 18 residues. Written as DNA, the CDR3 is TGTGCCAGCAGCGGTCGGGGGGCAGGGAGCGTAAACACCGGGGAGCTGTTTTTT. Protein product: CASSGRGAGSVNTGELFF.